One and the same sample provided the 32 T cell receptor beta chains below, sequenced in a study of cytomegalovirus exposure and HLA in healthy donors. Assay: immunoSEQ multiplex PCR; the TCRdb copy retains only in-frame clones and omits some. There are about 150,000 clones in the sample; roughly nine tenths occur only once, and 3% to 3.5% lies in the top ten. The sample taken for sequencing was PBMCs. The source is a woman aged 18 to 35 in good health and CMV-seropositive.

This clone was seen a single time. The CDR3 region is CASRGLNQETQYF. The CDR3 coding sequence is TGTGCCAGCAGGGGACTAAACCAAGAGACCCAGTACTTC. The chain couples TRBV2 to TRBJ2-5, with 7 nucleotides matching TRBD2. V lost 6 bases to trimming and J lost 0 bases; unmatched junction nucleotides: 1. Germline CDR1 reads SNHLY; CDR2 reads FYNNEI. CDR3 length: 13 amino acids.

The rearrangement uses TRBV7-2 and TRBJ1-1; D is perhaps TRBD1 (5 bases). V lost 5 bases and J lost 2, with 9 bases in between. Germline CDR1 SGHTA, CDR2 FQGNSA. This CDR3 spans 13 amino acids. CDR3 nucleotides: TGTGCCAGCAGCCGCCAGGGAAACACTGAAGCTTTCTTT. Its translation is CASSRQGNTEAFF.

The chain recombines TRBV27 with TRBJ2-7; the match to TRBD1 covers 8 bases. The CDR3 extends over 14 amino acids. The trim removed 6 bases at V and 0 bases at J, leaving 4 bases unmatched. Germline CDR1 reads MNHEY; CDR2 reads SMNVEV (reference sequence). The CDR3 coding sequence is TGTGCCAGCAGCCAGGACAGGGTCTCCTACGAGCAGTACTTC. It translates to CASSQDRVSYEQYF.

The chain carries TRBV4-3 and TRBJ1-1, with D unresolved. This CDR3 spans 15 amino acids. The germline CDR1 and CDR2 sequences are LGHNA and YSLEER. Trimming left V 2 bases short and J 1 base short, with 11 bases between. CDR3 bases: TGCGCCAGCAGCCAAAGTTCAGGTCGGAACACTGAAGCTTTCTTT. Protein product: CASSQSSGRNTEAFF.

The chain has TRBV7-2 and TRBJ2-3; D gene ambiguous. The length of the CDR3 is 15 residues. The V gene's germline CDR1 is SGHTA and CDR2 FQGNSA. Trimming shortened V by 1 base and J by 2 bases, and 10 bases separated the two germline ends. The CDR3 sequence: CASSLEIRSTDTQYF. CDR3 in DNA: TGTGCCAGCAGCTTAGAAATTCGGTCCACAGATACGCAGTATTTT.

This chain connects TRBV19 to TRBJ2-5, with 8 nucleotides matching TRBD2. The CDR3 consists of 15 residues. The germline V gene encodes CDR1 LNHDA and CDR2 SQIVND (reference sequence). V lost 5 bases and J lost 2; bases outside the gene matches: 7. CDR3 loop: CASSPGLAPQETQYF. DNA for the CDR3: TGTGCCAGTAGTCCAGGACTAGCCCCTCAAGAGACCCAGTACTTC.

The chain is built from TRBV5-1 and TRBJ2-1; the match to TRBD1 covers 11 bases. V lost 4 bases, J lost 7 bases, and 13 bases stayed unmatched. This CDR3 spans 17 amino acids. Germline values: CDR1 SGHRS, CDR2 YFSETQ. CDR3 sequence reads: CASSGTGGPTWGNEQFF. The CDR3 nucleotides read TGCGCCAGCAGCGGGACAGGGGGACCCACCTGGGGGAATGAGCAGTTCTTC.

In its sample, this clone was seen once. J is TRBJ2-3 and V is TRBV6-1; D perhaps matches TRBD2 (5 bases). The length of the CDR3 is 15 residues. Germline V CDR1 and CDR2: MNHNS, SASEGT. Trimming left V 4 bases short and J 0 bases short, with 11 bases between. CDR3 residues: CASSGARASTDTQYF. The CDR3 DNA is TGTGCCAGCAGTGGCGCGCGGGCGAGCACAGATACGCAGTATTTT.

Remarks on this clone: Additional DNA sequences in this sample encode the identical CDR3. The chain couples TRBV7-9 to TRBJ1-1; D might be TRBD1 (6 bases). V was cut by 5 bases and J by 1 base, with 8 bases left in between. The CDR3 length is 13 residues. In germline, CDR1 is SEHNR, CDR2 FQNEAQ (reference sequence). The CDR3 DNA is TGTGCCAGCAGCCTACAGGGGAACACTGAAGCTTTCTTT. This encodes CASSLQGNTEAFF. The entire variable domain, with the rest obtained from reference TRBV7-9 and TRBJ1-1, is as follows: DTGVSQNPRHKITKRGQNVTFRCDPISEHNRLYWYRQTLGQGPEFLTYFQNEAQLEKSRLLSDRFSAERPKGSFSTLEIQRTEQGDSAMYLCASSLQGNTEAFFGQGTRLTVV.

The rearrangement links TRBV7-8 to TRBJ2-1; 8 bases line up with TRBD2. The CDR3 consists of 16 residues. The germline V gene encodes CDR1 SGHVS and CDR2 FQNEAQ. After removal of 6 bases from V and 0 bases from J, the junction contained 7 bases not matched to a gene. CDR3 sequence reads: CASRSTSGRSYNEQFF. The CDR3, as DNA: TGTGCCAGCAGATCAACTAGCGGTCGCTCCTACAATGAGCAGTTCTTC.

This clone was seen at least ten times. The V and J genes are TRBV7-9 and TRBJ2-1, with a tentative D call TRBD2 (6 bases). Germline V gives CDR1 SEHNR, CDR2 FQNEAQ (reference sequence). This CDR3 comprises 16 residues. Trimming removed 2 bases from V and 4 bases from J, with 15 bases in between. The CDR3 spells CASSLPAGTSYNEQFF. The DNA of the CDR3 is TGTGCCAGCAGCTTACCGGCCGGGACTTCTTACAATGAGCAGTTCTTC. Filled out from reference TRBV7-9 and TRBJ2-1, the complete variable domain reads DTGVSQNPRHKITKRGQNVTFRCDPISEHNRLYWYRQTLGQGPEFLTYFQNEAQLEKSRLLSDRFSAERPKGSFSTLEIQRTEQGDSAMYLCASSLPAGTSYNEQFFGPGTRLTVL.

This rearrangement joins TRBV2 to TRBJ1-5; D call uncertain. Germline lookup yields CDR1 SNHLY and CDR2 FYNNEI. The CDR3 is 14 amino acids. Trimming took off 6 bases at V and 9 bases at J, with 18 bases between the two ends. The CDR3 bases are TGTGCCAGCAGGGCTACGTGGGGAGCGGGGCCCCAGCATTTT. Encoded protein: CASRATWGAGPQHF.

The chain employs TRBV6-6 and TRBJ2-5; TRBD1 agrees at 10 bases. Germline lookup yields CDR1 MNHNY and CDR2 SVGAGI (reference sequence). This CDR3 spans 14 amino acids. After removal of 4 bases from V and 5 bases from J, the junction contained 4 bases not matched to a gene. The CDR3 region is CASSWDRGMETQYF. Here the CDR3 DNA reads TGTGCCAGCAGTTGGGACAGGGGAATGGAGACCCAGTACTTC.

As for this clone: Other DNA sequences from this sample encode an identical CDR3 as well. The chain combines TRBV6-1 with TRBJ2-7, with TRBD1 as a possible D gene (7 bases). The V end was cut by 2 bases, the J end by 6 bases, with 14 bases between. Germline V gene data show CDR1 as MNHNS and CDR2 as SASEGT. The CDR3 sequence is 14 residues long. In nucleotides, the CDR3 is TGTGCCAGCAGTGAACCTTACAGGGGAGGCGAGCAGTACTTC. This codes for CASSEPYRGGEQYF.

This chain uses TRBV28 with TRBJ1-1; weak D call: TRBD1 (6 bases). CDR3 size: 12 residues. V was trimmed by 3 bases and J by 8 bases, leaving 10 bases between them. The germline gives CDR1 MDHEN, CDR2 SYDVKM. CDR3 loop: CASSLGQREAFF. CDR3 DNA: TGTGCCAGCAGTTTGGGACAAAGAGAAGCTTTCTTT.

As for this clone: Other DNA sequences of this sample code for an identical CDR3. The rearrangement joins TRBV19 to TRBJ2-5; 9 nucleotides line up with TRBD2. The V segment lost 5 bases and the J segment 3 bases; nucleotides outside the gene matches: 7. Germline V CDR1 and CDR2: LNHDA, SQIVND (reference sequence). This CDR3 contains 15 residues. The CDR3: CASSLRGLAEETQYF. The CDR3 DNA reads as TGTGCCAGTAGTTTGAGGGGACTAGCCGAAGAGACCCAGTACTTC.

The V gene is TRBV4-1, the J gene TRBJ2-7; possible D gene TRBD2, 5 bases. V lost 0 bases, J lost 2 bases, and 14 bases lay in between. The CDR3 runs 16 residues. Germline V gene lookup returns CDR1 MGHRA and CDR2 YSYEKL. CDR3 bases: TGCGCCAGCAGCCAAGATGAGTGGCGGGTGGCCTACGAGCAGTACTTC. As protein: CASSQDEWRVAYEQYF.

This clone has just one count. The rearrangement joins TRBV7-9 to TRBJ2-7; tentative D call: TRBD2 (6 bases). This CDR3 has 14 residues. Per the germline V gene, CDR1 is SEHNR and CDR2 is FQNEAQ (reference sequence). V lost 5 bases, J lost 0 bases, and 11 bases lay in between. CDR3 region: CASSARDHSYEQYF. CDR3 DNA: TGTGCCAGCAGCGCGCGGGACCACTCCTACGAGCAGTACTTC.

The chain recombines TRBV6-5 with TRBJ2-3, with D uncertain. Per the germline V gene, CDR1 is MNHEY and CDR2 is SVGAGI. V was clipped by 6 bases and J by 2 bases, with 9 bases between them. CDR3 length: 13 amino acids. The CDR3 loop is CASSEQITDTQYF. Written as DNA, the CDR3 is TGTGCCAGCAGCGAACAAATCACAGATACGCAGTATTTT.

This sequence joins TRBV4-2 and TRBJ2-3; 11 nucleotides align to TRBD2. Germline trimming cut 0 bases from V and 5 bases from J; bases unmatched to any gene: 13. Per the germline V gene, CDR1 is LGHNA and CDR2 is YNFKEQ. This CDR3 region has 19 residues. The CDR3 coding sequence is TGTGCCAGCAGCCAAGATTGGCTAGCGGGAGGTCTTAGGGGAGATACGCAGTATTTT. This translates into CASSQDWLAGGLRGDTQYF.

The chain uses TRBV7-9 and TRBJ1-2, with 10 nucleotides matching TRBD1. The junction had 5 bases not matched to a gene; V was cut back by 2 bases and J by 2 bases. From germline, CDR1 is SEHNR and CDR2 FQNEAQ (reference sequence). The CDR3 runs 16 residues. The CDR3 sequence is CASSLIPGQGNYGYTF. CDR3 DNA sequence: TGTGCCAGCAGCTTAATTCCGGGACAGGGGAACTATGGCTACACCTTC.

The J gene is TRBJ2-1, the V gene TRBV2, with D possibly TRBD1 on 5 matching bases. V lost 7 bases and J lost 4, with 17 bases in between. The CDR3 loop spans 15 amino acids. Germline assignment: CDR1 SNHLY and CDR2 FYNNEI. CDR3 loop: CASKVARTQYNEQFF. The CDR3, as DNA: TGTGCCAGCAAAGTGGCCAGGACACAATACAATGAGCAGTTCTTC.

The V gene is TRBV5-1, the J gene TRBJ2-5; D not resolved. The V end was cut by 4 bases, the J end by 1 base, with 11 bases between. The CDR3 covers 14 residues. Germline lookup yields CDR1 SGHRS and CDR2 YFSETQ. The CDR3 bases are TGCGCCAGCAGCCTCTCCCCCCCCCAAGAGACCCAGTACTTC. Amino acids: CASSLSPPQETQYF. The full variable domain, completed using reference TRBV5-1 and TRBJ2-5, is KAGVTQTPRYLIKTRGQQVTLSCSPISGHRSVSWYQQTPGQGLQFLFEYFSETQRNKGNFPGRFSGRQFSNSRSEMNVSTLELGDSALYLCASSLSPPQETQYFGPGTRLLVL.

The chain is built from TRBV4-3 and TRBJ2-1, with D perhaps matching TRBD2 (6 bases). CDR3 length: 16 amino acids. Germline CDR1 reads LGHNA; CDR2 reads YSLEER. Between the trimmed V and J ends, which lost 0 bases and 4 bases, there was a span of 13 bases. CDR3 nucleotides: TGCGCCAGCAGCCAAGAATGGGGACTGTATTACAATGAGCAGTTCTTC. Translating it yields CASSQEWGLYYNEQFF.

The J gene is TRBJ1-5, the V gene TRBV5-1; the D gene is possibly TRBD1 (5 bases). The CDR3 loop spans 14 amino acids. Trimming stripped 0 bases from V and 5 bases from J, with 9 bases between. In germline, CDR1 is SGHRS, CDR2 YFSETQ. The CDR3: CASSLGVGDQPQHF. The CDR3 DNA reads as TGCGCCAGCAGCTTGGGTGTAGGGGATCAGCCCCAGCATTTT.

The rearrangement uses TRBV11-3 and TRBJ2-4; 11 bases map to TRBD1. In germline, CDR1 is SGHNT, CDR2 YENEEA. CDR3 length equals 15 residues. With 1 base clipped from V and 8 bases from J, the junction kept 4 bases outside the gene matches. The CDR3 is CASSLAGTGGYIQYF. CDR3 in DNA: TGTGCCAGCAGCTTAGCCGGGACAGGGGGTTACATTCAGTACTTC. The full variable domain, completed using reference TRBV11-3 and TRBJ2-4, is EAGVVQSPRYKIIEKKQPVAFWCNPISGHNTLYWYLQNLGQGPELLIRYENEEAVDDSQLPKDRFSAERLKGVDSTLKIQPAELGDSAVYLCASSLAGTGGYIQYFGAGTRLSVL.

The V and J genes are TRBV27 and TRBJ2-6; 9 positions match TRBD1. The germline V gene has CDR1 MNHEY and CDR2 SMNVEV (reference sequence). The CDR3 loop spans 19 amino acids. With V trimmed by 2 bases and J by 4 bases, 12 bases remained unmatched. CDR3 sequence reads: CASSLPFLQGASGANVLTF. Here the CDR3 DNA reads TGTGCCAGCAGTTTACCGTTTCTACAGGGGGCGTCAGGGGCCAACGTCCTGACTTTC.

The chain joins TRBV4-2 to TRBJ1-5, with D unresolved. Germline-derived CDR1 and CDR2 are LGHNA and YNFKEQ. V gave up 0 bases and J gave up 1 base, with 7 bases separating them. This CDR3 is built from 15 residues. CDR3 bases: TGTGCCAGCAGCCAAGAAGTAGCAAGCAATCAGCCCCAGCATTTT. Protein product: CASSQEVASNQPQHF.

This chain joins TRBV5-6 and TRBJ2-7; 11 nucleotides align to TRBD2. After removal of 3 bases from V and 5 bases from J, the junction contained 10 bases not matched to a gene. The CDR3 is made up of 16 amino acids. CDR1 is SGHDT and CDR2 is YYEEEE in the germline V gene. The DNA for the CDR3 is TGTGCCAGCAGCTCAATAGTACTAGCGGGAGTGGACGAGCAGTACTTC. Protein sequence: CASSSIVLAGVDEQYF.

The V call is TRBV5-6, the J call TRBJ2-3, with TRBD2 matching 7 bases. CDR1 and CDR2 from the germline V gene are SGHDT and YYEEEE. The trim removed 1 base at V and 3 bases at J, leaving 2 bases unmatched. This CDR3 region has 14 residues. The DNA for the CDR3 is TGTGCCAGCAGCTTGAGGGGAGGGACAGATACGCAGTATTTT. It specifies CASSLRGGTDTQYF.

The chain employs TRBV30 and TRBJ2-7; D gene unclear. This CDR3 has 12 amino acids. Trimming stripped 2 bases from V and 3 bases from J, with 8 bases between. Germline V gene data show CDR1 as GTSNPN and CDR2 as SVGIG (reference sequence). The DNA for the CDR3 is TGTGCCTGGAGTTTCTGGAGCTACGAGCAGTACTTC. Protein sequence: CAWSFWSYEQYF.

This clone was found many times. The V call is TRBV2, the J call TRBJ1-1; the match to TRBD1 covers 9 bases. The CDR3 loop spans 15 amino acids. Looked up from germline, CDR1 is SNHLY and CDR2 is FYNNEI. The V segment lost 6 bases and the J segment 1 base; nucleotides outside the gene matches: 6. DNA of the CDR3: TGTGCCAGCAGCGCAAGGGGACAGGGGAACACTGAAGCTTTCTTT. This codes for CASSARGQGNTEAFF.